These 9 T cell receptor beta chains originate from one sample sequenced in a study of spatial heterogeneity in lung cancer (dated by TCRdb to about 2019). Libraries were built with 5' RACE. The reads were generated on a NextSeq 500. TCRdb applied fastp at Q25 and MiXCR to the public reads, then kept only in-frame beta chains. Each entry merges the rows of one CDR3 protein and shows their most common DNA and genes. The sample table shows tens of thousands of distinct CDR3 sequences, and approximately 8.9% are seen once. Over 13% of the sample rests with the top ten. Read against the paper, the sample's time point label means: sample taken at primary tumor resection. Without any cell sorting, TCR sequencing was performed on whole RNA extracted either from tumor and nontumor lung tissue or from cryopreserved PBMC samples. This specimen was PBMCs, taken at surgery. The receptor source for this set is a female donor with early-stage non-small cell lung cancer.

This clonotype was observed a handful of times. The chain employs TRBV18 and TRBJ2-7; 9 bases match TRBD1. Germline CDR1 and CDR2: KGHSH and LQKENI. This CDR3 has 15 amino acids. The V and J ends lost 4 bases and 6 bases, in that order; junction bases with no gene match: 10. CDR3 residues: CASSLSGTGKSEQYF. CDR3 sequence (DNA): TGTGCCAGCTCACTCTCCGGGACAGGGAAGTCCGAGCAGTACTTC.

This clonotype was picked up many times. This CDR3 reads CASSLSGAAGVFGETQYF. CDR3 DNA: TGTGCCAGCAGCTTAAGCGGCGCAGCAGGGGTTTTTGGAGAGACCCAGTACTTC. The gene calls are TRBV13 and TRBJ2-5; the D gene is possibly TRBD1 (6 bases). The V end was cut by 2 bases, the J end by 4 bases, with 23 bases between. This CDR3 is built from 18 residues. Germline CDR1 reads PRHDT; CDR2 reads FYEKMQ (reference sequence).

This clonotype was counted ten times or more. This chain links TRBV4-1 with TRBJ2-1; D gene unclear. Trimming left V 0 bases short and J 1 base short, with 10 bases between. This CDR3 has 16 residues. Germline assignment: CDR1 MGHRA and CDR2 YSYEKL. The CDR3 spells CASSQEGFPSYNEQFF. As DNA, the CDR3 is TGCGCCAGCAGCCAAGAGGGCTTTCCGTCCTACAATGAGCAGTTCTTC.

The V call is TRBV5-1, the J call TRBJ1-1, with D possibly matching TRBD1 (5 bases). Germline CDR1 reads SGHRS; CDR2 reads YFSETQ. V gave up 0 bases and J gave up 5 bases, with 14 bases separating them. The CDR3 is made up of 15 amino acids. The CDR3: CASSLEWGPGTEAFF. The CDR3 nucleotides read TGCGCCAGCAGCTTGGAATGGGGCCCTGGAACTGAAGCTTTCTTT.

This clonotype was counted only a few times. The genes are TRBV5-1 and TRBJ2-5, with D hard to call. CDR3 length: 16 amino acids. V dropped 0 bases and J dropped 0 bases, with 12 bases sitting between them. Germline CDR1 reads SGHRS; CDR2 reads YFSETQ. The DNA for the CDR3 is TGCGCCAGCAGCTTGGCGCAGCAGATATACCAAGAGACCCAGTACTTC. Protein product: CASSLAQQIYQETQYF.

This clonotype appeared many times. In DNA form, the CDR3 reads TGTGCCAGCAGCTTAGGGCTAGCGGGAGGGCCCTCCTACGAGCAGTACTTC. Amino acid sequence: CASSLGLAGGPSYEQYF. The chain employs TRBV11-3 and TRBJ2-7; 12 bases agree with TRBD2. Germline-derived CDR1 and CDR2 are SGHNT and YENEEA. V was pared by 1 base and J by 0 bases, with 4 bases of the junction left unmatched. The CDR3 totals 17 residues.

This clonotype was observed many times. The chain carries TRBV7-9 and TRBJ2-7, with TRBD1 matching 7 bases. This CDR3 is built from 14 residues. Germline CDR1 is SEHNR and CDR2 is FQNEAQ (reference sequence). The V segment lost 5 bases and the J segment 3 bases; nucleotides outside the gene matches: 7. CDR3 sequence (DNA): TGTGCCAGCAGCGCTGCCGGGACAGACTACGAGCAGTACGTC. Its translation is CASSAAGTDYEQYV.

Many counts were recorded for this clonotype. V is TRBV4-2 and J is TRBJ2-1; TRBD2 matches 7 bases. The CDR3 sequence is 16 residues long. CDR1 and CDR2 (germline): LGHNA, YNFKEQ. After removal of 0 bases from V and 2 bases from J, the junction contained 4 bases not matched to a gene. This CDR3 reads CASSQDRGGTYNEQFF. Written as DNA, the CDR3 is TGTGCCAGCAGCCAAGATCGCGGGGGTACCTACAATGAGCAGTTCTTC.

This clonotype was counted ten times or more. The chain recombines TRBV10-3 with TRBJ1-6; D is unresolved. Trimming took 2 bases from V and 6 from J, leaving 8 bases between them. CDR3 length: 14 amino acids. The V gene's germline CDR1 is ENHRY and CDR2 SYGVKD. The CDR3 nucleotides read TGTGCCATCAGTGAGGACACCTCTAATTCACCCCTCCACTTT. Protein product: CAISEDTSNSPLHF.